Included here is one TCR beta chain sequence, with context. Its antigen is not identified. V lost 2 bases and J lost 7, with 20 bases in between. This CDR3 is 15 amino acids long. Germline CDR1 reads SQVTM; CDR2 reads ANQGSEA. Sequenced by immunoSEQ multiplex PCR; TCRdb stores in-frame clones only, minus some. Of some 74,000 clones listed, 70% to 90% are singletons. The source of the sample is a study of vaccination effects on CD4 cells after COVID-19. Overall study: The post-vaccine samples were taken, at the median, 72 days after the second dose.

ViraFEST expansion of antigen-specific CD4+ T cells with viral peptide pools preceded sequencing. At the end of approximately 10 days of culture, CD4+ T cells were isolated. Each participant was administered two doses of either the BNT162b2 or the mRNA-1273 vaccine. Nucleocapsid antibody tests were negative, and the vaccine recipients had no prior SARS-CoV-2 infection. Cultures received IL-2 medium that replaced half the medium on days 3 and 7. The sample was CD4+ T cells from PBMCs cultured with HCoV-229E spike peptides, taken after COVID-19 vaccination. The clonotype comes from a human donor who received a COVID-19 vaccine. The chain combines TRBV29-1 with TRBJ1-1, with TRBD1 as a possible D gene (6 bases). The CDR3 sequence is CSVEKGGGRTNEAFF. In DNA, the CDR3 is TGCAGCGTTGAAAAGGGGGGCGGACGGACGAATGAAGCTTTCTTT.